What follows describes a single T cell receptor beta chain. Its antigen is not known. The table came from immunoSEQ multiplex PCR; TCRdb's copy has only in-frame clones and leaves some out. The data contain 5,000 or so clones, about 84% of them singletons. Germline assignment: CDR1 WSHSY and CDR2 SAAADI. V dropped 2 bases and J dropped 3 bases, with 5 bases sitting between them. The CDR3 runs to 12 residues. Recipient blood drawn about 28 days pretransplant and days 30, 100, 180 after. These data belong to a study of T cell clonotyping in hematopoietic cell transplantation. Findings and caveats of the study: Recipient TCR diversity dropped after transplant; expanded clonotypes rose from day 30 to 180.

V usage is TRBV10-2 and J usage is TRBJ2-7; D may be TRBD1 or TRBD2 (5 bases each). The clonotype comes from a male patient aged 55-69 years who had an allogeneic stem cell transplant from an unrelated donor, so the T cells may come from the graft donor. Some clones in this sample may be carry-over from other donors' samples. The material was peripheral blood mononuclear cells, obtained 30 days after allogeneic stem cell transplant. The chain's CDR3 is CASSEGGYEQYF. CDR3 nucleotide sequence: TGCGCCAGCAGTGAGGGGGGCTACGAGCAGTACTTC.